This T cell receptor (beta chain) emerged from a study of identical twins. Study-wide results and limits: Within beta out-of-frame sequences, the excess sharing observed between twins was weaker. Zero-insertion analyses might be partly confounded by invariant T cells like MAIT and iNKT.

This clonotype has ten or more counts. Antigen specificity is unknown. Template switching added a universal primer site; cDNA carried unique molecular identifiers. TCRdb reprocessed the 5' RACE reads with MiXCR, giving one entry per CDR3 protein. The top ten hold approximately 2% of the sample, which has approximately 690,000 distinct CDR3 sequences, around 6% seen once. The sample taken for sequencing was naive T cells sorted from blood. The TCR comes from a man aged 18 to 29 in good health.

CDR3 coding DNA: TGCGCCAGCAGCATAGAACCTACAAAGAACACCGGGGAGCTGTTTTTT. This encodes CASSIEPTKNTGELFF. The chain is built from TRBV5-1 and TRBJ2-2; D gene ambiguous. The germline V gene encodes CDR1 SGHRS and CDR2 YFSETQ. This CDR3 spans 16 amino acids. V lost 4 bases to trimming and J lost 1 base, with 14 bases between them.